The 31 T cell receptor beta chains reported below all come from one sample, sequenced in a study of blood T cell repertoires in COVID-19. Clones were read by immunoSEQ multiplex PCR, and TCRdb kept only the in-frame ones, dropping some. The data contain 200,000 or so clones, roughly 88% of them singletons. The material sequenced was PBMCs or T cells enriched from blood (not recorded which). The receptors here all came from a woman younger than 45 who had been exposed to COVID-19.

The chain employs TRBV4-1 and TRBJ1-1; D is unresolved. This CDR3 contains 15 residues. V lost 0 bases, J lost 5 bases, and 13 bases lay in between. In germline, CDR1 is MGHRA, CDR2 YSYEKL. The CDR3 loop is CASSQDPGLGTEAFF. The CDR3 DNA follows: TGCGCCAGCAGCCAAGACCCGGGATTAGGGACTGAAGCTTTCTTT.

This chain uses TRBV2 with TRBJ1-2; D ambiguous. Per the germline V gene, CDR1 is SNHLY and CDR2 is FYNNEI. CDR3 length equals 13 residues. V was clipped by 2 bases and J by 8 bases, with 12 bases between them. The CDR3 is CASSELGGDGYTF. The CDR3 nucleotides read TGTGCCAGCAGTGAACTTGGAGGAGACGGCTACACCTTC.

The V gene is TRBV19, the J gene TRBJ2-1; 12 bases are shared with TRBD2. Germline V CDR1 and CDR2: LNHDA, SQIVND (reference sequence). The CDR3 consists of 14 residues. The chain's CDR3 is CASSRLAGANEQFF. As DNA, the CDR3 is TGTGCATCCTCCCGACTAGCGGGGGCCAATGAGCAGTTCTTC.

This clone was counted only a few times. This sequence joins TRBV5-5 and TRBJ2-1; maybe TRBD2 (5 bases). Trimming took 1 base from V and 6 from J, leaving 14 bases between them. Germline CDR1 reads SGHKS; CDR2 reads YYEKEE (reference sequence). This CDR3 comprises 15 residues. This chain's CDR3 is CASSLMDFSTNEQFF. The CDR3 DNA reads as TGTGCCAGCAGCTTGATGGACTTTAGTACCAATGAGCAGTTCTTC.

This clone was found a few times. The chain recombines TRBV6-5 with TRBJ1-1; D call uncertain. Trimming took off 8 bases at V and 3 bases at J, with 19 bases between the two ends. The CDR3 spans 15 residues. Per the germline V gene, CDR1 is MNHEY and CDR2 is SVGAGI. CDR3 DNA sequence: TGTGCCAGCGCCCGGAAGGACTTTTTTGACACTGAAGCTTTCTTT. Translated, it gives CASARKDFFDTEAFF.

The chain couples TRBV13 to TRBJ2-1; no clear D gene. Trimming removed 5 bases from V and 2 bases from J, with 13 bases in between. There are 15 residues in the CDR3. Germline V gene lookup returns CDR1 PRHDT and CDR2 FYEKMQ (reference sequence). The CDR3: CASSPRIATYNEQFF. The CDR3 DNA sequence: TGTGCCAGCAGCCCCAGGATTGCGACCTACAATGAGCAGTTCTTC.

The J gene is TRBJ2-1, the V gene TRBV4-1; D uncertain. The CDR3 has 17 amino acids. Between the trimmed V and J ends, which lost 0 bases and 0 bases, there was a span of 12 bases. CDR1 and CDR2 from the germline V gene are MGHRA and YSYEKL. The CDR3 spells CASSQEGAPSSYNEQFF. The CDR3 nucleotides are TGCGCCAGCAGCCAAGAAGGAGCACCGAGCTCCTACAATGAGCAGTTCTTC.

In this sample, this clone turned up once. V usage is TRBV5-1 and J usage is TRBJ1-2; perhaps TRBD1 as D (6 bases). Germline V gene lookup returns CDR1 SGHRS and CDR2 YFSETQ. The V gene lost 3 bases and the J gene lost 3 bases, with 15 bases spanning the gap. This CDR3 comprises 15 residues. The CDR3, as DNA: TGCGCCAGCAGCTCTCCACAGGGATCGGACTATGGCTACACCTTC. This translates into CASSSPQGSDYGYTF.

The rearrangement uses TRBV5-1 and TRBJ2-3; D is unclear. Per germline, CDR1 SGHRS and CDR2 YFSETQ. This CDR3 has 14 residues. Trimming removed 0 bases at V and 2 bases at J, with 7 bases between. The CDR3 DNA follows: TGCGCCAGCAGCTTGGCAGTAGCCACAGATACGCAGTATTTT. Amino acid sequence: CASSLAVATDTQYF. Using reference TRBV5-1 and TRBJ2-3 for the parts outside the CDR3, the full variable domain is KAGVTQTPRYLIKTRGQQVTLSCSPISGHRSVSWYQQTPGQGLQFLFEYFSETQRNKGNFPGRFSGRQFSNSRSEMNVSTLELGDSALYLCASSLAVATDTQYFGPGTRLTVL.

On this clone: The sample holds other DNA sequences that translate to the same CDR3. V gene TRBV5-1 combines with J gene TRBJ2-7, with 8 nucleotides matching TRBD1. Germline V lookup: CDR1 SGHRS, CDR2 YFSETQ. The CDR3 is 14 amino acids. Germline trimming cut 0 bases from V and 2 bases from J; bases unmatched to any gene: 1. CDR3 sequence: CASSLGQGPYEQYF. CDR3 in DNA: TGCGCCAGCAGCTTGGGACAGGGGCCCTACGAGCAGTACTTC.

The chain combines TRBV19 with TRBJ2-3; D gene ambiguous. V dropped 3 bases and J dropped 2 bases, with 9 bases sitting between them. Germline V gene lookup returns CDR1 LNHDA and CDR2 SQIVND (reference sequence). The CDR3 runs 14 residues. Here the CDR3 DNA reads TGTGCCAGTAGTATGCAGATTAACACAGATACGCAGTATTTT. It encodes CASSMQINTDTQYF.

The CDR3 DNA is TGCGCCAGCAGCTTGGGTCCCCTTAGCAATCAGCCCCAGCATTTT. Protein product: CASSLGPLSNQPQHF. V gene TRBV5-1 combines with J gene TRBJ1-5; D uncertain. Germline V gives CDR1 SGHRS, CDR2 YFSETQ. The ends were cut back, 0 bases at V and 0 bases at J, with 7 bases in the middle. This CDR3 comprises 15 residues.

This chain uses TRBV5-1 with TRBJ1-4; 8 bases align to TRBD1. V gave up 4 bases and J gave up 7 bases; unmatched junction bases: 6. The CDR3 is 14 amino acids. From germline, CDR1 is SGHRS and CDR2 YFSETQ. The CDR3 loop reads CASSAQGAAEKLFF. The CDR3 nucleotides read TGCGCCAGCAGCGCCCAGGGGGCCGCTGAAAAACTGTTTTTT. The variable domain in full, completed from reference TRBV5-1 and TRBJ1-4, reads KAGVTQTPRYLIKTRGQQVTLSCSPISGHRSVSWYQQTPGQGLQFLFEYFSETQRNKGNFPGRFSGRQFSNSRSEMNVSTLELGDSALYLCASSAQGAAEKLFFGSGTQLSVL.

This clone turned up a few times. The chain recombines TRBV19 with TRBJ1-2; 7 bases fit TRBD1. The germline V gene has CDR1 LNHDA and CDR2 SQIVND (reference sequence). J lost 4 bases, V lost 8 bases, and 4 bases had no gene match. The CDR3 contains 12 residues. The CDR3 DNA follows: TGTGCCAGTGGGGACAGCCCCTATGGCTACACCTTC. Protein product: CASGDSPYGYTF.

J is TRBJ1-2 and V is TRBV6-5, with a possible D match to TRBD1 (6 bases). Trimming removed 8 bases at V and 0 bases at J, with 13 bases between. The CDR3 is 14 residues long. From germline, CDR1 is MNHEY and CDR2 SVGAGI. This chain's CDR3 is CASSGGGTNYGYTF. CDR3 nucleotide sequence: TGTGCCAGCTCGGGGGGCGGTACTAACTATGGCTACACCTTC.

Of note for this clone: Germline is not matched at one junction end, which may reflect a read error. The V gene is TRBV7-6, the J gene TRBJ2-7; maybe TRBD1 (5 bases). Germline V lookup: CDR1 SGHVS, CDR2 FNYEAQ. The length of the CDR3 is 14 residues. Here the CDR3 reads CASSLAGFRSEGDF. The CDR3 DNA is TGTGCCAGCAGCTTAGCGGGATTTCGGTCCGAAGGGGACTTC.

The chain uses TRBV30 and TRBJ1-1; the match to TRBD1 covers 7 bases. The V and J ends lost 8 bases and 2 bases, in that order; junction bases with no gene match: 11. CDR3 length: 14 amino acids. The germline gives CDR1 GTSNPN, CDR2 SVGIG (reference sequence). The CDR3 DNA is TGTGCCAGGACAAGGGCAGGGGGTAACACTGAAGCTTTCTTT. It specifies CARTRAGGNTEAFF.

This clone was seen only a few times. The V call is TRBV9, the J call TRBJ2-1; D may be TRBD2 (6 bases). Trimming removed 0 bases at V and 2 bases at J, with 24 bases between. The CDR3 runs to 20 residues. Germline CDR1 and CDR2: SGDLS and YYNGEE. The CDR3 DNA sequence: TGTGCCAGCAGCGTAGCTCTCCTACCACCGGGACTTCGGACCTACAATGAGCAGTTCTTC. Residues: CASSVALLPPGLRTYNEQFF.

The chain uses TRBV7-9 and TRBJ2-1; 8 positions match TRBD2. This CDR3 spans 15 amino acids. Germline V CDR1 and CDR2: SEHNR, FQNEAQ (reference sequence). J lost 3 bases, V lost 3 bases, and 4 bases had no gene match. This chain's CDR3 is CASSFLSGGYNEQFF. The DNA for the CDR3 is TGTGCCAGCAGCTTTTTGAGCGGGGGCTACAATGAGCAGTTCTTC.

Here the CDR3 reads CASSQKASGGSYEQYF. The CDR3 region has the DNA TGTGCCAGCAGCCAGAAAGCATCGGGGGGATCCTACGAGCAGTACTTC. The V call is TRBV4-2, the J call TRBJ2-7, with 7 bases matching TRBD2. V was pared by 3 bases and J by 1 base, with 9 bases of the junction left unmatched. Germline V gene sequence: CDR1 LGHNA, CDR2 YNFKEQ. This CDR3 is built from 16 residues.

The chain uses TRBV11-2 and TRBJ1-6, with 7 bases that match TRBD1. Unmatched junction bases numbered 13, after V lost 3 bases and J lost 14 bases. Per germline, CDR1 SGHAT and CDR2 FQNNGV. CDR3 size: 15 residues. The CDR3 sequence: CASSFSGQNSVTLHF. CDR3 DNA sequence: TGTGCCAGCAGCTTTTCGGGACAGAACTCAGTCACCCTCCACTTT.

The gene calls are TRBV9 and TRBJ1-2; D uncertain. The V end was cut by 0 bases, the J end by 4 bases, with 7 bases between. Germline CDR1 and CDR2: SGDLS and YYNGEE. The CDR3 extends over 13 amino acids. The chain's CDR3 is CASSVDYGYGYTF. CDR3 nucleotides: TGTGCCAGCAGCGTAGACTATGGCTATGGCTACACCTTC. Filled out from reference TRBV9 and TRBJ1-2, the complete variable domain reads DSGVTQTPKHLITATGQRVTLRCSPRSGDLSVYWYQQSLDQGLQFLIQYYNGEERAKGNILERFSAQQFPDLHSELNLSSLELGDSALYFCASSVDYGYGYTFGSGTRLTVV.

V is TRBV7-2 and J is TRBJ2-1; 10 bases line up with TRBD2. This CDR3 is 17 amino acids long. CDR1 SGHTA and CDR2 FQGNSA come from the germline V gene. V lost 1 base to trimming and J lost 4 bases; unmatched junction nucleotides: 7. The chain's CDR3 is CASSLVGGTSVYNEQFF. The CDR3, as DNA: TGTGCCAGCAGCTTAGTCGGCGGGACTAGCGTATACAATGAGCAGTTCTTC.

This chain uses TRBV20-1 with TRBJ2-3; no reliable D call. Trimming took 7 bases from V and 3 from J, leaving 8 bases between them. Germline V CDR1 and CDR2: DFQATT, SNEGSKA (reference sequence). The CDR3 runs to 11 residues. CDR3 DNA: TGCAGTGGAGGATGGACAGATACGCAGTATTTT. Its protein product is CSGGWTDTQYF.

The chain carries TRBV5-1 and TRBJ1-1; D is ambiguous. CDR3 length: 16 amino acids. Germline CDR1 reads SGHRS; CDR2 reads YFSETQ. Trimming left V 2 bases short and J 6 bases short, with 20 bases between. The CDR3 bases are TGCGCCAGCAGCTTCCTGGCGGTGGGGAGGAGCGCTGAAGCTTTCTTT. Its protein product is CASSFLAVGRSAEAFF.

The chain employs TRBV14 and TRBJ1-2, with 8 bases aligning to TRBD1. Germline CDR1 SGHDN, CDR2 FVKESK. This CDR3 has 18 residues. V lost 3 bases to trimming and J lost 5 bases; unmatched junction nucleotides: 17. The CDR3 DNA sequence: TGTGCCAGCAGCCACGCCGGGACAGGTATTGGGTGCTTTTATGGCTACACCTTC. It encodes CASSHAGTGIGCFYGYTF. The entire variable domain, with the rest obtained from reference TRBV14 and TRBJ1-2, is as follows: EAGVTQFPSHSVIEKGQTVTLRCDPISGHDNLYWYRRVMGKEIKFLLHFVKESKQDESGMPNNRFLAERTGGTYSTLKVQPAELEDSGVYFCASSHAGTGIGCFYGYTFGSGTRLTVV.

The J gene is TRBJ1-2, the V gene TRBV18; possible D gene TRBD1, 6 bases. CDR3 length: 13 residues. V was shortened by 5 bases and J by 3 bases, with 10 bases between the two germline ends. Per germline, CDR1 KGHSH and CDR2 LQKENI. The CDR3 bases are TGTGCCAGCTCAACAGGGTCGGACTATGGCTACACCTTC. This translates into CASSTGSDYGYTF. The full variable domain, rest sourced from reference TRBV18 and TRBJ1-2, is NAGVMQNPRHLVRRRGQEARLRCSPMKGHSHVYWYRQLPEEGLKFMVYLQKENIIDESGMPKERFSAEFPKEGPSILRIQQVVRGDSAAYFCASSTGSDYGYTFGSGTRLTVV.

J is TRBJ2-3 and V is TRBV5-4, with D perhaps TRBD1 (7 bases). Germline V CDR1 and CDR2: SGHNT, YYREEE (reference sequence). The CDR3 covers 16 residues. V was clipped by 4 bases and J by 0 bases, with 15 bases between them. CDR3 in amino acids: CASSRGGGASTDTQYF. Written as DNA, the CDR3 is TGTGCCAGCAGCCGAGGGGGCGGGGCTAGCACAGATACGCAGTATTTT.

J is TRBJ2-1 and V is TRBV28, with a possible D match to TRBD1 (6 bases). CDR3 length: 16 residues. The germline CDR1 and CDR2 sequences are MDHEN and SYDVKM. Trimming removed 4 bases at V and 1 base at J, with 14 bases between. This CDR3 reads CASSYHPGESYNEQFF. In DNA form, the CDR3 reads TGTGCCAGCAGTTACCATCCAGGGGAATCCTACAATGAGCAGTTCTTC.

The V and J genes are TRBV10-3 and TRBJ2-7, with D possibly matching TRBD2 (6 bases). Trimming stripped 10 bases from V and 0 bases from J, with 16 bases between. Germline CDR1 ENHRY, CDR2 SYGVKD. CDR3 length equals 14 residues. The CDR3 DNA follows: TGTGCCACCCACTCTGTCGGGGGCTCCTACGAGCAGTACTTC. Encoded protein: CATHSVGGSYEQYF.

This clone was detected only a few times. V gene TRBV12-3 or TRBV12-4 combines with J gene TRBJ1-1; the D gene is possibly TRBD1 (6 bases). Trimming removed 6 bases from V and 5 bases from J, with 10 bases in between. The CDR3 is 12 residues long. CDR3 protein: CASSYTGTEAFF. DNA of the CDR3: TGTGCCAGCAGCTATACAGGGACTGAAGCTTTCTTT.